The source of this TCR beta chain is a study of cytomegalovirus exposure and HLA in healthy donors. The PCR contained 60 Vbeta and 13 Jbeta primers. Some clones are missing from TCRdb's copy, which holds only in-frame ones; the method was immunoSEQ multiplex PCR. Of approximately 290,000 clones in the sample, about four fifths are singletons; the top ten hold roughly 0.31%. Germline-derived CDR1 and CDR2 are LNHDA and SQIVND (reference sequence). Germline trimming cut 1 base from V and 2 bases from J; bases unmatched to any gene: 3. This CDR3 is built from 16 residues. Sequencing was done on a sample of PBMCs. The sequence was collected from a girl aged 2 to 9 in good health and CMV-seronegative. The chain couples TRBV19 to TRBJ2-7, with 12 bases identical to TRBD2. The CDR3 DNA follows: TGTGCCAGTAGTATAGCGACTAGCGGGAGAACCTACGAGCAGTACTTC. Its protein is CASSIATSGRTYEQYF.